The 10 T cell receptor beta chains below were found in one sample sequenced in a study of blood T cell repertoires in COVID-19. Generated by immunoSEQ multiplex PCR, the TCRdb table keeps only in-frame clones and is missing some. The sample has 150,000 to 200,000 clones; approximately 83% are singletons. The sample was peripheral blood. The receptors stem from a man aged 65 to 85 who had recovered from COVID-19.

The chain recombines TRBV11-3 with TRBJ2-1; 7 bases are a match to TRBD2. V lost 5 bases, J lost 4 bases, and 2 bases stayed unmatched. Germline V gene sequence: CDR1 SGHNT, CDR2 YENEEA. This CDR3 comprises 13 residues. CDR3 loop: CASSSGIYNEQFF. The CDR3 bases are TGTGCCAGCAGCAGCGGGATATACAATGAGCAGTTCTTC.

In the case of this clone: One end of the junction fails to match germline, which may point to a read error. The rearrangement joins TRBV5-6 to TRBJ2-2; the match to TRBD2 covers 7 bases. The CDR3 is 14 residues long. Germline CDR1 SGHDT, CDR2 YYEEEE. The CDR3 loop reads CASSLGGRTGELFF. CDR3 bases: TGTGCCAGTAGCTTGGGAGGGCGCACCGGGGAGCTGTTTTTT.

Notes on this clone: At the DNA level, this CDR3 is encoded by other sequences in the same sample as well. The V call is TRBV18, the J call TRBJ1-5; 8 nucleotides line up with TRBD1. The V gene end was trimmed by 3 bases and the J gene end by 2 bases; junction bases not matched to a gene: 3. CDR1 KGHSH and CDR2 LQKENI come from the germline V gene. The CDR3 sequence is 15 residues long. The CDR3 DNA reads TGTGCCAGCTCACCTCCGGGACAGGGCAATCAGCCCCAGCATTTT. It is translated as CASSPPGQGNQPQHF.

V and J are TRBV3-1 (or the pseudogene TRBV3-2) and TRBJ2-1; a weak D match, TRBD1 (5 bases). Trimming took off 5 bases at V and 2 bases at J, with 13 bases between the two ends. This CDR3 has 15 residues. Germline assignment: CDR1 LGHDT and CDR2 YNNKEL (reference sequence). The CDR3 bases are TGTGCCAGCAGCTCTACAGGTATAACCTACAATGAGCAGTTCTTC. This gives the protein CASSSTGITYNEQFF.

The V and J genes are TRBV12-5 and TRBJ2-5; D uncertain. Germline V CDR1 and CDR2: LGHNT, FRNRAP. The CDR3 is 15 residues long. V gave up 1 base and J gave up 1 base, with 10 bases separating them. This CDR3 reads CASGLAEFSQETQYF. The DNA for the CDR3 is TGTGCTAGTGGTTTGGCGGAGTTCAGCCAAGAGACCCAGTACTTC.

The chain joins TRBV19 to TRBJ2-3; unclear D gene. Trimming removed 4 bases at V and 5 bases at J, with 13 bases between. Per germline, CDR1 LNHDA and CDR2 SQIVND (reference sequence). The CDR3 consists of 14 residues. Written as DNA, the CDR3 is TGTGCCAGTAGTAGCATCAGGTTAGGAGATACGCAGTATTTT. Translated, it gives CASSSIRLGDTQYF.

V usage is TRBV7-6 and J usage is TRBJ2-3; 7 positions agree with TRBD2. Germline V gene lookup returns CDR1 SGHVS and CDR2 FNYEAQ. The CDR3 covers 14 residues. V was clipped by 3 bases and J by 8 bases; unmatched bases: 8. CDR3: CASSLRLAAATQYF. CDR3 nucleotides: TGTGCCAGCAGCTTGCGTCTAGCGGCAGCTACGCAGTATTTT.

The J gene is TRBJ2-1, the V gene TRBV4-3, with 10 bases matching TRBD2. This CDR3 comprises 16 residues. V shed 0 bases, J shed 8 bases, and the junction held 7 bases outside the gene matches. Germline loops: CDR1 LGHNA, CDR2 YSLEER. The CDR3 region has the DNA TGCGCCAGCAGCCAAGATTTGGCTAGCGGGAGCGATGAGCAGTTCTTC. Encoded protein: CASSQDLASGSDEQFF.

V usage is TRBV24-1 and J usage is TRBJ2-7; 7 bases fit TRBD1. CDR3 length equals 15 residues. CDR1 and CDR2 (germline): KGHDR, SFDVKD. Trimming at V came to 4 bases and at J to 2 bases, leaving 7 bases not matched to a gene. The chain's CDR3 is CATSDHGQDPYEQYF. The CDR3, as DNA: TGTGCCACCAGTGACCACGGACAGGACCCCTACGAGCAGTACTTC.

This clone has a handful of counts. The rearrangement joins TRBV7-2 to TRBJ1-6, with 7 nucleotides matching TRBD1. J was trimmed by 7 bases and V by 5 bases; bases with no gene match: 5. This CDR3 comprises 14 residues. Germline CDR1 reads SGHTA; CDR2 reads FQGNSA. As DNA, the CDR3 is TGTGCCAGCAGCCTGACAGGGACAAATTCACCCCTCCACTTT. Amino acids: CASSLTGTNSPLHF.